This is a list of T cell receptor beta chains from one sample in a study of memory CD4+ T cells and cytomegalovirus serostatus. Data came from immunoSEQ multiplex PCR; TCRdb stores just in-frame clones and leaves some out. Among about 75,000 clones listed, around 80% were seen once. Sequenced material: memory CD4+ T cells from blood. Receptor source: an adult in good health and CMV-seropositive. CDR3s include the opening cysteine and the closing phenylalanine or tryptophan.

v_call cdr3_aa
TRBV10-3 CAVAGAGRSDTQYF
TRBV29-1 CSVALAFGGEQFF
TRBV5-6 CASSLAVGDNEQFF
TRBV19 CASSIAGGTDTQYF
TRBV6-5 CASTTGGDYGYTF
TRBV7-2 CASSFNAGGRETQYF
TRBV2 CASSGDGAVSFNEQFF
TRBV19 CASSIENRAIDTQYF
TRBV6-1 CASRYLRDGNQPQHF
TRBV28 CASSTGQYTGELFF
TRBV7-2 CASSLGEGVEAFF
TRBV7-9 CASSSGTGTDTQYF
TRBV18 CASSPLEGSEQYF
TRBV6-6 CAYGSNEKLFF
TRBV5-5 CASSLAGENYGYTF
TRBV15 CATSRGYRAGQPQHF
TRBV11-3 CASSLGWDSEAFF
TRBV9 CASSPRVQEYYGYTF
TRBV27 CASRRGRDGYTF
TRBV18 CASSPGTDMNTEAFF
TRBV5-1 CASSLGRNYGYTF
TRBV29-1 CSVDGTSGGNEQFF
TRBV6-5 CASSRYGTEAFF
TRBV5-1 CASSLRAGNTEAFF
TRBV10-2 CASTHVASTDTQYF
TRBV4-2 CASSQETEYNEQFF
TRBV28 CASSVTGIIWRGYGYTF
TRBV14 CASSPSRLTEQFF
TRBV2 CASSDEGTQYF
TRBV15 CATSRVTGDSYGYTF
TRBV19 CASSIRLMNTEAFF
TRBV25-1 CASSGGARRLATEAFF
TRBV28 CASSLTPGLQPYEQYF
TRBV2 CASSEDRDFYGYTF
TRBV10-3 CASQRAGEDNEQFF
TRBV2 CASLMNTEAFF
TRBV7-8 CASSPSGGQETQYF
TRBV9 CASSGMGAGGRTDTQYF
TRBV2 CASSADRSNEKLFF
TRBV6-1 CASSVGQGQVETQYF
TRBV5-1 CASSLEGKTYEKLFF
TRBV5-1 CASSVSVRADGAYNEQFF